This TCR beta chain was obtained from a study of cytomegalovirus exposure and HLA in healthy donors. General study points: Apparent HLA restriction characterized most CMV-associated TCR beta chains in a later analysis. A further, later analysis showed that HLA-associated TCR beta chains (compared with equally common others) were more clonally expanded.

A remark on this clone: The antigen remains unidentified.

60 Vbeta and 13 Jbeta primers were used in PCR. Using immunoSEQ multiplex PCR, the repertoire was profiled, and TCRdb retains in-frame clones only, with some absent. The table lists more than 100,000 clones, roughly 76% of them singletons. The V gene's germline CDR1 is SGHDN and CDR2 FVKESK. V lost 0 bases to trimming and J lost 1 base, with 16 bases between them. CDR3 length equals 19 residues. The TCR was taken from a man aged 25 to 40 in good health and CMV-seronegative. The chain carries TRBV14 and TRBJ2-6; D is possibly TRBD1 (5 bases). The sequenced material came from PBMCs. This chain's CDR3 is CASSQETARAPSGANVLTF. The CDR3 DNA is TGTGCCAGCAGCCAAGAGACAGCCCGAGCCCCTTCTGGGGCCAACGTCCTGACTTTC.